The entry that follows covers one TCR beta chain sequence. The data are from a study of T cell repertoires in cytomegalovirus infection. V was shortened by 2 bases and J by 2 bases, with 18 bases between the two germline ends. The germline gives CDR1 MNHEY, CDR2 SVGEGT. There are 17 residues in the CDR3. One entry per CDR3 protein results from TCRdb running MiXCR on the reads. In the table there are roughly 630,000 distinct CDR3 sequences, 20% to 25% of which are singletons. This receptor was identified in a human donor in good health (CMV status not recorded). Some clones in this sample may be carry-over from other donors' samples. The rearrangement uses TRBV6-2 or TRBV6-3 and TRBJ2-5; D gene uncertain. The sequenced sample was CD8+ T cells from PBMCs. The CDR3 region has the DNA TGTGCCAGCAGTTACATGATGGGCCATAGCTCGCAAGAGACCCAGTACTTC. Translating gives CASSYMMGHSSQETQYF.